This T cell receptor beta chain stems from a study of shared clonotypes between healthy human individuals. Study observations and caveats: Expectations were that clonotype sharing among donors would be affected by sequencing depth. Only blood was sampled; tissue repertoires likely differ.

Only in-frame clones appear in the TCRdb table, and some are missing; sequencing was by immunoSEQ multiplex PCR. In the table there are 200,000 to 250,000 clones, approximately 65% of which are singletons. The CDR3 totals 17 residues. The germline gives CDR1 LGHNA, CDR2 YNFKEQ. V trimming: 3 bases; J trimming: 6 bases; junction bases outside the gene matches: 14. This clone came up once. What it recognizes is unknown. This clonotype was obtained from a man aged 30 to 39 in good health. The source material was memory CD4+ T cells sorted from blood. Subset indicated: CD45RA-negative fraction. The V call is TRBV4-2, the J call TRBJ2-3, with 8 bases identical to TRBD1. The CDR3 region is CASSQERSGGPRDTQYF. Here the CDR3 DNA reads TGTGCCAGCAGCCAGGAACGATCAGGGGGCCCACGGGATACGCAGTATTTT.